Below, one T cell receptor (beta chain) is given with its context. Its matching antigen is unknown. The data belong to a study of T cell clonotyping in hematopoietic cell transplantation. Study as a whole: Cytoreduction preceded collection of pretransplant recipient samples.

Study-level points and caveats: Few recipient clonotypes overlapped donors; over 95% were de novo at given depth.

Sequenced by immunoSEQ multiplex PCR; TCRdb stores in-frame clones only, minus some. The sample yields about 18,000 clones, about 84% seen once. Time point in this sample: recipient sample about 28 days before transplant, after cytoreduction. There are 15 residues in the CDR3. The V gene end was trimmed by 0 bases and the J gene end by 7 bases; junction bases not matched to a gene: 8. CDR1 and CDR2 from the germline V gene are LGHNA and YNFKEQ. This receptor was identified in a man in his fifties with acute myeloid leukemia. Some clones in this sample may be carry-over from other donors' samples. This sample comprised peripheral blood mononuclear cells, obtained before stem cell transplant. The genes are TRBV4-2 and TRBJ2-5, with 7 positions matching TRBD2. The CDR3 reads CASSQERASGGTQYF. The DNA of the CDR3 is TGTGCCAGCAGCCAAGAAAGGGCTAGCGGTGGGACCCAGTACTTC.